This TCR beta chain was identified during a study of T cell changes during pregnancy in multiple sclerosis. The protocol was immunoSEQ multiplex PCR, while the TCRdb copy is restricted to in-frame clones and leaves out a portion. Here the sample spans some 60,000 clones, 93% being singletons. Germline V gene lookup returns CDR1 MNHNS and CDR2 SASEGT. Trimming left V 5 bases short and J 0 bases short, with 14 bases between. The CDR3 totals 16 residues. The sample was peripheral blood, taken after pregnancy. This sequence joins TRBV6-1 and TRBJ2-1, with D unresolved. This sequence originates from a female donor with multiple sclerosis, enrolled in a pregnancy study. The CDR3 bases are TGTGCCAGCAGTCAAGGGTCCCTGAGCTCCTACAATGAGCAGTTCTTC. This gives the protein CASSQGSLSSYNEQFF.